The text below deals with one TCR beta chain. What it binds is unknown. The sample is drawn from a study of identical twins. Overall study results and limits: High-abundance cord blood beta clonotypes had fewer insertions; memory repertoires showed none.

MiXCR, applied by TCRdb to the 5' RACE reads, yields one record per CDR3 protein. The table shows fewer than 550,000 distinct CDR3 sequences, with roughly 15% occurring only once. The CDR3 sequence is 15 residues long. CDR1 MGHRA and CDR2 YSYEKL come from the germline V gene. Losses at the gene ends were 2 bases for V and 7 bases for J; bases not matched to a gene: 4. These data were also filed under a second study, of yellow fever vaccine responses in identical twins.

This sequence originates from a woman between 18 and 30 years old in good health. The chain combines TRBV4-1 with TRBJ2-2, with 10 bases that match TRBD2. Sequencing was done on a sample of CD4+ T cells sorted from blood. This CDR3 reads CASSQWTSGIGELFF. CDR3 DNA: TGCGCCAGCAGCCAATGGACTAGCGGAATCGGGGAGCTGTTTTTT.